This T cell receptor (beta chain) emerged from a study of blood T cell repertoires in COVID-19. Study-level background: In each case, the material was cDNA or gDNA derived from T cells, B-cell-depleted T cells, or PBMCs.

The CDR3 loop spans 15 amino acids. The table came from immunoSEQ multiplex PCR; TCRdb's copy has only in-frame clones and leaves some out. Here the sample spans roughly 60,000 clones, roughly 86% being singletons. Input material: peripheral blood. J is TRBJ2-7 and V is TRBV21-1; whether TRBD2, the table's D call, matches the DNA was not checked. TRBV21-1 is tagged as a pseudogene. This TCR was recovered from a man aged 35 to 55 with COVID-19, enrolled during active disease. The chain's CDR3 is CARSTSGARSYEQYF. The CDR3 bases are TGTGCCAGGTCGACTAGCGGAGCGCGATCCTACGAGCAGTACTTC.